These T cell receptor beta chains were read from a single sample in a study of response to subunit inactivated influenza vaccine. One entry per CDR3 protein, called by TCRdb with MiXCR from the RT-PCR reads. The sample yields about 300,000 distinct CDR3 sequences, 20% to 25% seen once. Here the sequenced sample was PBMCs from blood, taken less than 22 months after vaccination. Receptors originate from a man between 45 and 75 years old who received an inactivated influenza vaccine. The conserved cysteine and the conserved F or W are not part of the CDR3 here.

v_gene: TRBV27
CDR3aa: ASSGPNTGELF

v_gene: TRBV7-2
CDR3aa: ASSLTPVSSYNEQF

v_gene: TRBV4-3
CDR3aa: ASSQDSPHKNTEAF

v_gene: TRBV7-8
CDR3aa: ASSLLEGNTIY

v_gene: TRBV5-1
CDR3aa: ASSLFTSSYNEQF

v_gene: TRBV15
CDR3aa: ATSRDDYEQY

v_gene: TRBV29-1
CDR3aa: SAQELNTEAF

v_gene: TRBV20-1
CDR3aa: SGTRGDEQF

v_gene: TRBV19
CDR3aa: ASSIQPPDRGPYEQY

v_gene: TRBV7-2
CDR3aa: ASSLASGGAVETQY

v_gene: TRBV29-1
CDR3aa: SVEDRASEKLF

v_gene: TRBV5-1
CDR3aa: ASSLVGQSTEAF

v_gene: TRBV3-1
CDR3aa: ASSQDLERTSGDYEQY

v_gene: TRBV28
CDR3aa: ASSLEGLEAYNSPLH

v_gene: TRBV5-6
CDR3aa: ASSSPGREQY

v_gene: TRBV20-1
CDR3aa: SARDRDSQPFRGYT

v_gene: TRBV24-1
CDR3aa: ATSDPRRGAGANVLT

v_gene: TRBV10-3
CDR3aa: AISGGRESDTQY

v_gene: TRBV20-1
CDR3aa: SAKLVMNTEAF

v_gene: TRBV6-2/TRBV6-3
CDR3aa: ASAVRGVNTEAF

v_gene: TRBV7-2
CDR3aa: ASSLDRPEQF

v_gene: TRBV6-5
CDR3aa: ASSYYSGHKGQETQY

v_gene: TRBV7-9
CDR3aa: ASSAGLEEKLF

v_gene: TRBV12-3/TRBV12-4
CDR3aa: ASSPQGQGLNQPQH

v_gene: TRBV3-1
CDR3aa: ASSQKGTGQQKLF

v_gene: TRBV5-6
CDR3aa: ASSFLSSYNSPLH

v_gene: TRBV7-8
CDR3aa: ASSTRPSSTVFNYGYT

v_gene: TRBV9
CDR3aa: ASSADTNQPQH